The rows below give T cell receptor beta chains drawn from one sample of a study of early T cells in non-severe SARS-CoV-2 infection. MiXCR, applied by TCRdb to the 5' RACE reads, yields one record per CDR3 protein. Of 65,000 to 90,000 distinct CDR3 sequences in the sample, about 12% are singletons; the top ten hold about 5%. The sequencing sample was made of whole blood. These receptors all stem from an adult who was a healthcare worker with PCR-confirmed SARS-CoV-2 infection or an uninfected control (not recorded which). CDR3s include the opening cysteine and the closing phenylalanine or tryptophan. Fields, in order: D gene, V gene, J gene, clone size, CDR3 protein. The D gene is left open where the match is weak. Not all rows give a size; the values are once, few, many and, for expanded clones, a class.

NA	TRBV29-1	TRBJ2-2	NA	CSAGSNTGELFF
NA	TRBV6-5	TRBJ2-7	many	CASSYGHGEWAYEQYF
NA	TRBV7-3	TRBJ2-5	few	CASSSQGGQETQYF
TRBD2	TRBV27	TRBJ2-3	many	CATGSLAGRSDTQYF
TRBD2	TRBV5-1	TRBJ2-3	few	CASSLLYGGTDTQYF
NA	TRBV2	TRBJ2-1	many	CASSEWLGSNEQFF
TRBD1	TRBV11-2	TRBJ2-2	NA	CASSPDRAGELFF
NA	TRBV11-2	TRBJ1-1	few	CASSLDGGDTEAFF
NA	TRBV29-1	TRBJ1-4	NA	CSVVQGKLFF
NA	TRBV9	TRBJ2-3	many	CASSFLGAAGIRGSTDTQYF
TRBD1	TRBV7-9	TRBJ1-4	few	CASSPLPSAGGEKLFF
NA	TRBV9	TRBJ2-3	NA	CASSGSSDTQYF
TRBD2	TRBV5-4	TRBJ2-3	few	CASSLPGGPSTDTQYF
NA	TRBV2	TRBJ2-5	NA	CASSEVRSEETQYF
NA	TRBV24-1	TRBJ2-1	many	CATQERLGRGNEQFF
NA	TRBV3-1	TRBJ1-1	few	CASSLGLVGATEVFF
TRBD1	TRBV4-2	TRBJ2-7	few	CASSFRTGIESYEQYF
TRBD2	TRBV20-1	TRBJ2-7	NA	CSARPGLAGEYEQYF
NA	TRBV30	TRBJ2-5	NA	CAWSVREETQYF
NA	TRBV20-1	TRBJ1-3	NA	CSADSYSGNTIYF
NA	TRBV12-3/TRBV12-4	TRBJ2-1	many	CASSLGAGALYNEQFF
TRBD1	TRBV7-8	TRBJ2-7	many	CASSGIQGAYEQYF
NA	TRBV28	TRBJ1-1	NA	CASSRASNTEAFF
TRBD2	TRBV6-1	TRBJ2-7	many	CASSVVWGGVGEQYF
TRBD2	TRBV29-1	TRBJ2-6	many	CSALEGGEKANVLTF
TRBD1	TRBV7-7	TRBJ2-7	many	CASSLQGGSEQYF
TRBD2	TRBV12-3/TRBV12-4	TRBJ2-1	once	CASSLRLAGDNEQFF
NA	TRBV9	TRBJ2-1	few	CASSVDRDSNFEQFF
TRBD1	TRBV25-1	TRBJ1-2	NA	CASMGTAYGYTF
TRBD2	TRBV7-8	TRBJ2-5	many	CASSTFRLAGGRETQYF
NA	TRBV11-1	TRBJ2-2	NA	CASSGRAETGELFF
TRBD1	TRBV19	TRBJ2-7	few	CASRRTGDSYEQYF
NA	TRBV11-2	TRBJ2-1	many	CASSLDAGPIEQFF
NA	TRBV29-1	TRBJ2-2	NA	CSVSGDNTGELFF
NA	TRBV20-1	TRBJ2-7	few	CSATRAGTPFEQYF
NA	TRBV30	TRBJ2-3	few	CAWSVVSGTDTQYF
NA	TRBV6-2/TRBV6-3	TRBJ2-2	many	CASSYFGTGELFF
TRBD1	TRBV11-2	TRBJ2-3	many	CASTSRQGLSDTQYF
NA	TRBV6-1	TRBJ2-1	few	CASSEGLTTYNEQFF
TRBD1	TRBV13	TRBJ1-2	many	CASSFPRDRVADGYTF
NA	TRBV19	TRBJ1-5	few	CATRGLRGQPQHF
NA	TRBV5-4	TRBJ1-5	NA	CASSSGGNQPQHF
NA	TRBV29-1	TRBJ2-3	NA	CSVVPETTSTDTQYF
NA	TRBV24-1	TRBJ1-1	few	CATRDSVGEAFF
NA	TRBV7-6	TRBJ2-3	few	CASSLLGGRSTDTQYF
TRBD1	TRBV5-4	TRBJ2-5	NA	CASSPKGQVQETQYF